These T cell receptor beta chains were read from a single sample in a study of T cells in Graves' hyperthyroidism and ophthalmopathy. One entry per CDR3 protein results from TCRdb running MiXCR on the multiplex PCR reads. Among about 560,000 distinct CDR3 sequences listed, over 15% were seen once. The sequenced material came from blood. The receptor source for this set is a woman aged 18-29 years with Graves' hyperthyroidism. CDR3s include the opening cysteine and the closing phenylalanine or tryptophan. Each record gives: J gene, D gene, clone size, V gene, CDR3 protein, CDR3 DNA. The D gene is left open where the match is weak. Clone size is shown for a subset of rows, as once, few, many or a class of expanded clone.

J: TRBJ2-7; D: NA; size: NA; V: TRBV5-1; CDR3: CASSFDPGEQYF; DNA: TGCGCCAGCAGCTTCGACCCAGGGGAGCAGTACTTC
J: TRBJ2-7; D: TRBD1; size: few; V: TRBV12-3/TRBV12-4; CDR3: CASSLLGQGGEQYF; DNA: TGTGCCAGCAGTTTACTGGGACAGGGTGGAGAGCAGTACTTC
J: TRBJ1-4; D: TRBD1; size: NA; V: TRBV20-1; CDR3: CSAISGTGDHTNEKLFF; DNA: TGCAGTGCTATTTCCGGGACAGGGGACCATACTAATGAAAAACTGTTTTTT
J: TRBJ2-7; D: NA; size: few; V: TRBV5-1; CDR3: CASSADYEQYF; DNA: TGCGCCAGCAGCGCCGACTACGAGCAGTACTTC
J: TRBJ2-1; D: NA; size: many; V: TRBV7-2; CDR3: CASSGVSYNEQFF; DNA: TGTGCCAGCAGCGGTGTCAGCTACAATGAGCAGTTCTTC
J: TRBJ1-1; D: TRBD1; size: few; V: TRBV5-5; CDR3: CASSHMGQGNTEAFF; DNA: TGTGCCAGCAGCCATATGGGACAGGGGAACACTGAAGCTTTCTTT
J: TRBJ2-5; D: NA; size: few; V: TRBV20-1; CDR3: CSARERGRETQYF; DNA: TGCAGTGCTAGAGAACGGGGACGAGAGACCCAGTACTTC
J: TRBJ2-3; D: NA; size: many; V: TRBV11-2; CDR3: CASRPIKTPTDTQYF; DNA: TGTGCCAGCAGACCAATCAAAACGCCCACAGATACGCAGTATTTT
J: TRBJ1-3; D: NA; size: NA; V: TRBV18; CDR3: CASSPSDTNYSGNTIYF; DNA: TGTGCCAGCTCACCGTCAGATACCAACTACTCTGGAAACACCATATATTTT
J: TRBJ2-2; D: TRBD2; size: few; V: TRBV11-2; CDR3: CASLRERETGELFF; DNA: TGTGCCAGCCTTCGGGAGCGGGAGACCGGGGAGCTGTTTTTT
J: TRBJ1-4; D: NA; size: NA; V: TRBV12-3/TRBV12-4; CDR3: CAIFGGSLWWTNEELFF; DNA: TGTGCCATCTTCGGGGGGTCGTTGTGGTGGACTAATGAAGAACTGTTTTTT